One TCR beta chain is described in this entry. The data were obtained in a study of blood T cell repertoires in COVID-19. For the study at large: The United States, Italy and Spain supplied acute and convalescent COVID-19 samples. T cells, B-cell-depleted T cells, or PBMCs supplied cDNA or gDNA.

Under the authors' procedure: By means of reference gene primer amplification, nucleated cell counts were estimated. The protocol was immunoSEQ multiplex PCR, while the TCRdb copy is restricted to in-frame clones and leaves out a portion. V and J calls and clone size are those listed in that table; D and trimming were worked out from the DNA. The table records under 65,000 clones, more than 80% of them present only once. V gave up 2 bases and J gave up 2 bases; unmatched junction bases: 0. Germline CDR1 reads SGHTA; CDR2 reads FQGNSA. The CDR3 is made up of 14 amino acids. The sequence was obtained from an older man with acute or convalescent COVID-19. Sequencing input: peripheral blood. The chain couples TRBV7-2 to TRBJ2-5; 9 positions match TRBD2. The CDR3 nucleotides read TGTGCCAGCAGCTTACTAGCGGGGCAAGAGACCCAGTACTTC. Translated, it gives CASSLLAGQETQYF.